This T cell receptor beta chain was identified during a study of shared clonotypes between healthy human individuals. Study in general: A donor's plate count was three for CD4 naive and three for CD4 memory; CD8 naive had two and CD8 memory one.

Concerning this clone: Its specificity is not known.

Several immunoSEQ 96-well plates shared each subset's DNA, each plate a replicate. Libraries were prepared by immunoSEQ multiplex PCR; TCRdb keeps only in-frame clonotypes and omits some of them. Of about 1.5 million clones listed, about 96% are singletons. Study results and caveats: Depth was large, yet rarefaction showed that sorted-subset sequencing was incomplete. On the whole, naive subsets had larger estimated richness than memory subsets had.

Per the germline V gene, CDR1 is SGHRS and CDR2 is YFSETQ. The CDR3 consists of 12 residues. Trimming pared 9 bases from V and 5 bases from J, leaving 12 bases between. The rearrangement joins TRBV5-1 to TRBJ2-1; maybe TRBD1 (6 bases). The TCR was taken from a man aged 25-45 years in good health. The material sequenced was naive CD4+ T cells sorted from blood. Subset of the sample: CD45RA+ positively selected. CDR3 region: CATKGVDNEQFF. The CDR3 nucleotides are TGCGCCACAAAGGGGGTTGACAATGAGCAGTTCTTC.